This T cell receptor (beta chain) was documented in a study of response to subunit inactivated influenza vaccine (dated by TCRdb to 2016 to 2019). With regard to the full study: Deep quantitative profiling of the T cell receptor repertoire was used in the study to follow responses to a trivalent subunit inactivated influenza vaccine.

Taken from the germline V gene, the CDR1 and CDR2 loops are SGDLS and YYNGEE. V is clipped by 0 bases and J by 0 bases, and the sequence between their germline boundaries is 6 bases long. Its CDR3 holds 14 amino acids, cysteine through phenylalanine. The entry retains the CDR3 DNA only, 42 bases that are in frame from base 1. The receptor library was made with RT-PCR. Sequenced on an Illumina HiSeq 2500. In TCRdb, the public reads were trimmed at Q25 with fastp and aligned with MiXCR, with productive beta chains retained. A single entry per CDR3 protein holds the most common genes and DNA from its merged rows. The sample table records around 650,000 distinct CDR3 sequences; more than 15% of these occur just once. The leading ten clones occupy around a tenth of the sample. Overall results and qualifications from the work: It was suggested by the authors that each seasonal influenza vaccination may recruit only a limited number of new T cells.

This clonotype was seen more than once but under ten times. The clone's antigen remains unknown. This may be a read error, as it is one base from a much larger clone. The clonotype originates from a man aged 45 to 65 who received an inactivated influenza vaccine. Donor details come from another sample of the same person, matched by shared clones. The sequence links TRBV9 to TRBJ1-1; the D gene remains uncertain. Sequencing was performed on PBMCs from blood, taken about 11 days after vaccination. CDR3 protein: CASSVEVMNTEAFF. The nucleotide sequence reads TGTGCCAGCAGCGTAGAAGTCATGAACACTGAAGCTTTCTTT. Joined to the reference TRBV9 and TRBJ1-1 proteins, this CDR3 gives the full variable domain: DSGVTQTPKHLITATGQRVTLRCSPRSGDLSVYWYQQSLDQGLQFLIQYYNGEERAKGNILERFSAQQFPDLHSELNLSSLELGDSALYFCASSVEVMNTEAFFGQGTRLTVV.